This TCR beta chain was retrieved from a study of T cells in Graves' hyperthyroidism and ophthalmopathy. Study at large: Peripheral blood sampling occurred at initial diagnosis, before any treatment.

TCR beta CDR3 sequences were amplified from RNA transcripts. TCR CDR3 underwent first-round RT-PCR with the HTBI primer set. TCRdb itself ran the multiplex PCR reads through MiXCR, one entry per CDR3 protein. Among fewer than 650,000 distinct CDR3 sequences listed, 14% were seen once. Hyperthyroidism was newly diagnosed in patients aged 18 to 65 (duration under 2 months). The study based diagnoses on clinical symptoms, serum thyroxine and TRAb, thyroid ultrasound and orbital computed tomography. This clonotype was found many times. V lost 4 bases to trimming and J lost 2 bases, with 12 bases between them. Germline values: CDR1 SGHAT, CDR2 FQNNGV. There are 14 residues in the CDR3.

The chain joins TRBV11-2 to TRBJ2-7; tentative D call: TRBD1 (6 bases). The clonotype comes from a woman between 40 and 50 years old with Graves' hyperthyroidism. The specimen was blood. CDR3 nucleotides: TGTGCCAGCAGCTCCGCCGGGACACCCTACGAGCAGTACTTC. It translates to CASSSAGTPYEQYF.